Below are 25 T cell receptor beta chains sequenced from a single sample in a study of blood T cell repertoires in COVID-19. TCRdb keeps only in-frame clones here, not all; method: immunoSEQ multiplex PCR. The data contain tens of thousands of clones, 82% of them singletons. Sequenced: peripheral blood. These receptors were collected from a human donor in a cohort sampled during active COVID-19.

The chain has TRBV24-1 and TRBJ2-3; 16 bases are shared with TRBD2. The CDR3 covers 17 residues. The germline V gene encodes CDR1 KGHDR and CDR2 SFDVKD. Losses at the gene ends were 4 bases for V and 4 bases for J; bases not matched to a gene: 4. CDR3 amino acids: CATSEGTSGGAADTQYF. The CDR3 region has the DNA TGTGCCACCAGTGAGGGGACTAGCGGGGGGGCCGCAGATACGCAGTATTTT.

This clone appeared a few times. This CDR3 reads CASSPQGFNNEQFF. The CDR3 nucleotides are TGTGCCAGTAGTCCACAGGGGTTCAACAATGAGCAGTTCTTC. The chain has TRBV19 and TRBJ2-1; TRBD1 matches at 7 bases. The CDR3 loop spans 14 amino acids. Germline assignment: CDR1 LNHDA and CDR2 SQIVND (reference sequence). V lost 5 bases to trimming and J lost 5 bases; unmatched junction nucleotides: 6. The variable domain in full, with the rest retrieved from reference TRBV19 and TRBJ2-1, is DGGITQSPKYLFRKEGQNVTLSCEQNLNHDAMYWYRQDPGQGLRLIYYSQIVNDFQKGDIAEGYSVSREKKESFPLTVTSAQKNPTAFYLCASSPQGFNNEQFFGPGTRLTVL.

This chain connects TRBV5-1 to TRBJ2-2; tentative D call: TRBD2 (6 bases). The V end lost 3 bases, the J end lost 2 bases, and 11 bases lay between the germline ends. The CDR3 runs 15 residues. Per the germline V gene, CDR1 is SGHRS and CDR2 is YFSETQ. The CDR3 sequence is CASSWGDRNTGELFF. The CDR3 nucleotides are TGCGCCAGCAGCTGGGGGGACCGTAACACCGGGGAGCTGTTTTTT.

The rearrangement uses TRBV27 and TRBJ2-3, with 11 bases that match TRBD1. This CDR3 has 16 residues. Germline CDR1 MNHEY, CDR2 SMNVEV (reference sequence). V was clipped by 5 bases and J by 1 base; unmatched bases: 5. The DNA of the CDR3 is TGTGCCAGCAGTCCCTGGGGACAGGGGGGCACAGATACGCAGTATTTT. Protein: CASSPWGQGGTDTQYF.

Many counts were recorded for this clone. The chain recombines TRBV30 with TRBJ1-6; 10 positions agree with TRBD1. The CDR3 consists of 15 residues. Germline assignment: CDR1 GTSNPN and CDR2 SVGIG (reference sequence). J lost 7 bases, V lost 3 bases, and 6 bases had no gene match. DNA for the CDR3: TGTGCCTGGAGAGCCGGGGACAGGGGAAATTCACCCCTCCACTTT. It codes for CAWRAGDRGNSPLHF.

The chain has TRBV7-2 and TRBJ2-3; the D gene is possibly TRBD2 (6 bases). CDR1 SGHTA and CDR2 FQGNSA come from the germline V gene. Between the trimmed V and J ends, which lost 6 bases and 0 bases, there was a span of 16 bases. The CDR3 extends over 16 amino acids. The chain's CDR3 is CASSGRDSGSTDTQYF. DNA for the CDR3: TGTGCCAGCAGTGGCCGGGACTCGGGGAGCACAGATACGCAGTATTTT.

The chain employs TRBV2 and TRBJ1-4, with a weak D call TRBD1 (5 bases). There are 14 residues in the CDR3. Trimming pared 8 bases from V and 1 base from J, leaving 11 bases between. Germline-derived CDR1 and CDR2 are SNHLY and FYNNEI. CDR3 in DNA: TGTGCCAGCGGGGCAGGGTTAACTAATGAAAAACTGTTTTTT. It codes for CASGAGLTNEKLFF.

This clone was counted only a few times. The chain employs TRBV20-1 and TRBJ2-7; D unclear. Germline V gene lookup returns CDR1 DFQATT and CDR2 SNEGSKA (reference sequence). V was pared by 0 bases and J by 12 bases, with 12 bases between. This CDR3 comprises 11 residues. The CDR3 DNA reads TGCAGTGCTAGAGATTCCCTTCGCGCGTACTTC. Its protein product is CSARDSLRAYF.

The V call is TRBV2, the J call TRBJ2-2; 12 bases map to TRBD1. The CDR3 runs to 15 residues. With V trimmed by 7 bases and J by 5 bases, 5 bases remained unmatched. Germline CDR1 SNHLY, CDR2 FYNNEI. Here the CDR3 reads CASTPGQGATGELFF. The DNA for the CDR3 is TGTGCCAGCACTCCGGGACAGGGGGCTACCGGGGAGCTGTTTTTT.

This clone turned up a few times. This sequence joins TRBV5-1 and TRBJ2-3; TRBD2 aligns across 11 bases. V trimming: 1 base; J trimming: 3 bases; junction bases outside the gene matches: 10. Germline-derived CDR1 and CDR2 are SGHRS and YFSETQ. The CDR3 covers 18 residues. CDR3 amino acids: CASSLYLAGGPSTDTQYF. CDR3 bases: TGCGCCAGCAGCTTGTACTTAGCGGGGGGGCCGTCGACAGATACGCAGTATTTT.

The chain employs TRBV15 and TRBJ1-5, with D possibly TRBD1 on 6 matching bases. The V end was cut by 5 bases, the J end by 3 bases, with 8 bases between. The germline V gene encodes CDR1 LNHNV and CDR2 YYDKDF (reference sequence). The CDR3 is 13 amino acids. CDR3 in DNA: TGTGCCACCAGCGGACAGCCCAATCAGCCCCAGCATTTT. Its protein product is CATSGQPNQPQHF.

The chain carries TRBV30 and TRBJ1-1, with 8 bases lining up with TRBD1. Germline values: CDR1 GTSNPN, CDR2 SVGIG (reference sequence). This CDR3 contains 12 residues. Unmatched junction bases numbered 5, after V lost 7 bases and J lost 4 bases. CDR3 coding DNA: TGTGCCTTCCGACAGGGGCCCACTGAAGCTTTCTTT. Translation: CAFRQGPTEAFF.

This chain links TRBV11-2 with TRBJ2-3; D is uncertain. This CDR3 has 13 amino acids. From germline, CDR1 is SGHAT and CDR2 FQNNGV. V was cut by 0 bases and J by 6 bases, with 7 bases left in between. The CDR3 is CASSLDHKDTQYF. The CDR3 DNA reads TGTGCCAGCAGCTTAGATCACAAGGATACGCAGTATTTT.

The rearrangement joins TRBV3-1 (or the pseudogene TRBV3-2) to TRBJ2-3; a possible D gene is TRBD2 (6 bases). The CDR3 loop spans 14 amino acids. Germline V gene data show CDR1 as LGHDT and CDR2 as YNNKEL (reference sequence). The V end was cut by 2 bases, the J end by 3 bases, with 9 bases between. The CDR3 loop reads CASSQSGATDTQYF. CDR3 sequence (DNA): TGTGCCAGCAGCCAATCGGGAGCTACAGATACGCAGTATTTT.

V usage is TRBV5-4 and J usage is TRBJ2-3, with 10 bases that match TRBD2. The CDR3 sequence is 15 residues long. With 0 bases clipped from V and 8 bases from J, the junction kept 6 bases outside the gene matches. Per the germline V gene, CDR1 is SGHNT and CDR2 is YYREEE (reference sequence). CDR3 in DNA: TGTGCCAGCAGCTTGGCTAGCGGGGGCCCGGGTACGCAGTATTTT. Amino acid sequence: CASSLASGGPGTQYF.

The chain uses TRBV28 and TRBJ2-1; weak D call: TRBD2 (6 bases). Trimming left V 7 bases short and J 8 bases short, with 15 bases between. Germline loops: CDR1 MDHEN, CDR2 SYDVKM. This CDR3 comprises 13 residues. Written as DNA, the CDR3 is TGTGCCAGCACCTTAGGGACTCTCGATGAGCAGTTCTTC. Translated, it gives CASTLGTLDEQFF.

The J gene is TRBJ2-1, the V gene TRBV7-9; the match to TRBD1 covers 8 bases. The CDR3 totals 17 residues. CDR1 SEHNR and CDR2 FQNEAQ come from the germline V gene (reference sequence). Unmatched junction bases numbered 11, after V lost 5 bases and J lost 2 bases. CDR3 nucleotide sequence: TGTGCCAGCAGCCGAACGACAGGGGACTTAACCTACAATGAGCAGTTCTTC. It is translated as CASSRTTGDLTYNEQFF.

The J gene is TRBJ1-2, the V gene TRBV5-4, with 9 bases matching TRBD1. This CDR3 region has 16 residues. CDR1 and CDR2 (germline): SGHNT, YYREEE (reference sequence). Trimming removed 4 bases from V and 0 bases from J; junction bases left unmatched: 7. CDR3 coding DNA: TGTGCCAGCAGCGGGCCGGGACAGGGTCCTAACTATGGCTACACCTTC. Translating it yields CASSGPGQGPNYGYTF. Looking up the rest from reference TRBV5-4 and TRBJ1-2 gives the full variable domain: ETGVTQSPTHLIKTRGQQVTLRCSSQSGHNTVSWYQQALGQGPQFIFQYYREEENGRGNFPPRFSGLQFPNYSSELNVNALELDDSALYLCASSGPGQGPNYGYTFGSGTRLTVV.

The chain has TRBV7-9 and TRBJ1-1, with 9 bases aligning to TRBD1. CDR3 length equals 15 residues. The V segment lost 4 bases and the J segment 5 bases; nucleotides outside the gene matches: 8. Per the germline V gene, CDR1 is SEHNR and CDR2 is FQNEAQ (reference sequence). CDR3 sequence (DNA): TGTGCCAGCAGCTCAGTACAGGGGGCGAGGACTGAAGCTTTCTTT. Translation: CASSSVQGARTEAFF.

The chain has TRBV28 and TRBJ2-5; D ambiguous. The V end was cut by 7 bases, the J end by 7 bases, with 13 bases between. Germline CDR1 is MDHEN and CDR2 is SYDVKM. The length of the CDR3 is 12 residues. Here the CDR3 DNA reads TGTGCCAGCAAGGTCCTTACGGGGACCCAGTACTTC. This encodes CASKVLTGTQYF. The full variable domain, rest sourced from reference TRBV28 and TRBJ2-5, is DVKVTQSSRYLVKRTGEKVFLECVQDMDHENMFWYRQDPGLGLRLIYFSYDVKMKEKGDIPEGYSVSREKKERFSLILESASTNQTSMYLCASKVLTGTQYFGPGTRLLVL.

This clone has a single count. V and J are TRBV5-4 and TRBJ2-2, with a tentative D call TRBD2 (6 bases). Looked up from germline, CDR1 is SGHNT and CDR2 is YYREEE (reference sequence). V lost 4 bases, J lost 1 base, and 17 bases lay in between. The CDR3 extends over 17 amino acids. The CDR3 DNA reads TGTGCCAGCAGCCAAATAAAAGCGGGCTGGAACACCGGGGAGCTGTTTTTT. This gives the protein CASSQIKAGWNTGELFF. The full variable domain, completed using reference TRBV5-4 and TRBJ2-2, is ETGVTQSPTHLIKTRGQQVTLRCSSQSGHNTVSWYQQALGQGPQFIFQYYREEENGRGNFPPRFSGLQFPNYSSELNVNALELDDSALYLCASSQIKAGWNTGELFFGEGSRLTVL.

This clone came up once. The CDR3 region is CASSGLAGAGELFF. The CDR3 DNA is TGTGCCAGCAGTGGACTAGCGGGGGCCGGGGAGCTGTTTTTT. J is TRBJ2-2 and V is TRBV2; 12 bases agree with TRBD2. This CDR3 contains 14 residues. Trimming removed 4 bases from V and 6 bases from J; junction bases left unmatched: 0. From germline, CDR1 is SNHLY and CDR2 FYNNEI.

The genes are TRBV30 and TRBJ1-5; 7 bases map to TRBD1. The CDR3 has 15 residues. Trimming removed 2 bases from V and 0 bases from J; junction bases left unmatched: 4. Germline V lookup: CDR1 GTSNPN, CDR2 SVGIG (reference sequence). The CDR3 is CAWSKDRDSNQPQHF. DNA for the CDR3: TGTGCCTGGAGTAAAGACAGGGATAGCAATCAGCCCCAGCATTTT.

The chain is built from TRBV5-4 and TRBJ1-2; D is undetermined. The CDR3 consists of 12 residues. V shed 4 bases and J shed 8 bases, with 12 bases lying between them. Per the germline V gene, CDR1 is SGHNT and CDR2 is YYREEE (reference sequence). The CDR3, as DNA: TGTGCCAGCAGCACCGACCGGCGGGGCTACACCTTC. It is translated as CASSTDRRGYTF.

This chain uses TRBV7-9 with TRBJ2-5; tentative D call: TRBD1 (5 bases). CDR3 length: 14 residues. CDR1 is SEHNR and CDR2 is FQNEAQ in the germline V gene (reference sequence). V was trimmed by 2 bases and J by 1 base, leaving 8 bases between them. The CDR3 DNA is TGTGCCAGCAGCTTAAGACAGCCCCAAGAGACCCAGTACTTC. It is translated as CASSLRQPQETQYF. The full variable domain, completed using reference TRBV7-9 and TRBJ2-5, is DTGVSQNPRHKITKRGQNVTFRCDPISEHNRLYWYRQTLGQGPEFLTYFQNEAQLEKSRLLSDRFSAERPKGSFSTLEIQRTEQGDSAMYLCASSLRQPQETQYFGPGTRLLVL.